One sample yielded the 13 T cell receptor beta chains listed below, sequenced in a study of CD8+CD57+ T cells in acquired aplastic anemia. Patients who underwent sequencing had shown CD8+CD57+ cell expansion by flow cytometry. Researchers used genomic DNA as the template to profile TCR beta VDJ and CDR3. TCRdb redid the calling of the reads with MiXCR, one entry per CDR3 protein. The sample holds under 200,000 distinct CDR3 sequences, 71% seen once. Source material: sorted CD4+, CD8+, or CD8+CD57+ T cells (not recorded which) from PBMCs. The receptors derive from a human donor with aplastic anemia.

This clonotype was observed many times. This chain uses TRBV7-3 with TRBJ2-3, with 9 bases aligning to TRBD2. Germline V lookup: CDR1 SGHTA, CDR2 FQGTGA. The CDR3 runs 18 residues. V lost 5 bases to trimming and J lost 2 bases; unmatched junction nucleotides: 14. The CDR3 DNA is TGTGCCAGCAGCCCCGATGAATTTAGCGGGGGAAACACAGATACGCAGTATTTT. This sequence encodes CASSPDEFSGGNTDTQYF.

The chain employs TRBV15 and TRBJ2-7; a possible D gene is TRBD1 (6 bases). The length of the CDR3 is 16 residues. V dropped 0 bases and J dropped 1 base, with 13 bases sitting between them. CDR1 and CDR2 (germline): LNHNV, YYDKDF (reference sequence). The CDR3 DNA follows: TGTGCCACCAGCAGAGATTGGGTGGGGGCTTCCTACGAGCAGTACTTC. Its translation is CATSRDWVGASYEQYF.

This chain uses TRBV19 with TRBJ2-1; 12 positions match TRBD2. V gave up 8 bases and J gave up 2 bases; unmatched junction bases: 4. Germline assignment: CDR1 LNHDA and CDR2 SQIVND (reference sequence). The CDR3 runs to 15 residues. The DNA for the CDR3 is TGTGCCAGTTCTAGCGGGAGGGCCGCCTACAATGAGCAGTTCTTC. This translates into CASSSGRAAYNEQFF.

The chain has TRBV20-1 and TRBJ2-5, with a tentative D call TRBD2 (6 bases). The V and J ends lost 0 bases and 2 bases respectively, with 7 bases between them. The CDR3 covers 13 residues. CDR1 is DFQATT, CDR2 SNEGSKA, per germline (reference sequence). The CDR3 is CSARDGGQETQYF. CDR3 coding DNA: TGCAGTGCTAGAGATGGGGGGCAAGAGACCCAGTACTTC.

This chain joins TRBV10-3 and TRBJ1-2; 7 bases align to TRBD1. V trimming: 7 bases; J trimming: 3 bases; junction bases outside the gene matches: 8. This CDR3 is 14 amino acids long. CDR1 is ENHRY and CDR2 is SYGVKD in the germline V gene. The CDR3 is CAITPDRQHYGYTF. In DNA, the CDR3 is TGTGCCATCACTCCGGACAGGCAACACTATGGCTACACCTTC.

The V and J genes are TRBV9 and TRBJ2-1, with D possibly called TRBD1 or TRBD2 (5 bases each). The germline gives CDR1 SGDLS, CDR2 YYNGEE. V lost 2 bases and J lost 8, with 29 bases in between. This CDR3 region has 19 residues. The CDR3 protein is CASSVPGPQYGRVIDEQFF. The DNA for the CDR3 is TGTGCCAGCAGCGTCCCGGGACCGCAATACGGTAGAGTAATCGATGAGCAGTTCTTC. Variable domain in full (rest from reference TRBV9 and TRBJ2-1): DSGVTQTPKHLITATGQRVTLRCSPRSGDLSVYWYQQSLDQGLQFLIQYYNGEERAKGNILERFSAQQFPDLHSELNLSSLELGDSALYFCASSVPGPQYGRVIDEQFFGPGTRLTVL.

This clonotype is medium-sized within its sample. The chain combines TRBV9 with TRBJ1-6, with unresolved D. V lost 4 bases and J lost 6, with 5 bases in between. The CDR3 is made up of 12 amino acids. CDR1 and CDR2 (germline): SGDLS, YYNGEE. The CDR3, as DNA: TGTGCCAGCAGCAGTATTAATTCACCCCTCCACTTT. As protein: CASSSINSPLHF.

This clonotype has only a few counts. A read error may produce the germline difference seen at one junction end. The chain joins TRBV5-1 to TRBJ2-3; tentatively, D is TRBD1 (5 bases). Germline V CDR1 and CDR2: SGHRS, YFSETQ. This CDR3 has 16 amino acids. The CDR3 coding sequence is TGTGCCAGCAGCTACCTCCAGGGTATCAGCACAGATACGCAGTATTTT. It is translated as CASSYLQGISTDTQYF.

The chain combines TRBV27 with TRBJ2-7; TRBD2 aligns across 10 bases. This CDR3 contains 15 residues. Germline CDR1 MNHEY, CDR2 SMNVEV (reference sequence). J gave up 2 bases and V 1 base, and 2 bases lay outside the gene matches. The CDR3 bases are TGTGCCAGCAGTTTATGGGGGACTAGCGCCTACGAGCAGTACTTC. This codes for CASSLWGTSAYEQYF.

The J gene is TRBJ2-3, the V gene TRBV5-6; D is ambiguous. Germline assignment: CDR1 SGHDT and CDR2 YYEEEE. CDR3 length equals 16 residues. Trimming took 0 bases from V and 0 from J, leaving 11 bases between them. The CDR3 DNA follows: TGTGCCAGCAGCTTGGTCAGCCGCTATAGCACAGATACGCAGTATTTT. Translated, it gives CASSLVSRYSTDTQYF. The whole variable domain, remainder taken from reference TRBV5-6 and TRBJ2-3, is DAGVTQSPTHLIKTRGQQVTLRCSPKSGHDTVSWYQQALGQGPQFIFQYYEEEERQRGNFPDRFSGHQFPNYSSELNVNALLLGDSALYLCASSLVSRYSTDTQYFGPGTRLTVL.

The chain combines TRBV20-1 with TRBJ2-4; 7 bases line up with TRBD1. The germline V gene has CDR1 DFQATT and CDR2 SNEGSKA (reference sequence). The V segment lost 6 bases and the J segment 7 bases; nucleotides outside the gene matches: 9. The CDR3 runs to 13 residues. The DNA of the CDR3 is TGCAGTGCCGCCATGACAGGGCAGAACATTCAGTACTTC. It is translated as CSAAMTGQNIQYF.

V is TRBV20-1 and J is TRBJ1-1, with 12 bases that match TRBD1. CDR1 DFQATT and CDR2 SNEGSKA come from the germline V gene (reference sequence). The CDR3 consists of 14 residues. V lost 6 bases and J lost 5; bases outside the gene matches: 7. CDR3 nucleotide sequence: TGCAGTGCCAATGGGGACAGGGGGCGGACTGAAGCTTTCTTT. As protein: CSANGDRGRTEAFF.

V is TRBV10-3 and J is TRBJ1-2, with 7 nucleotides matching TRBD1. Trimming at V came to 3 bases and at J to 8 bases, leaving 9 bases not matched to a gene. The CDR3 contains 14 residues. Germline V gene data show CDR1 as ENHRY and CDR2 as SYGVKD. In DNA form, the CDR3 reads TGTGCCATCAGTGACTTTACAGGGGCGGGGGGCTACACCTTC. It translates to CAISDFTGAGGYTF.